This T cell receptor beta chain originates from a study of blood T cell repertoires in COVID-19. Study details: Acute and convalescent COVID-19 samples came from the United States, Italy and Spain. Sources were T cells, B-cell-depleted T cells, or PBMCs; the material itself was cDNA or gDNA.

Source study methods: Counts of nucleated cells, estimated from reference gene primer amplification, were obtained. The repertoire was sequenced with immunoSEQ multiplex PCR; TCRdb's copy has only in-frame clones and lacks some. V and J calls and clone size follow that table, whereas D and trimming were derived from the DNA. The sample has 25,000 to 30,000 clones, around 63% seen once; the top ten hold about 15%. Germline assignment: CDR1 MNHEY and CDR2 SVGAGI. The CDR3 contains 15 residues. Trimming stripped 8 bases from V and 1 base from J, with 17 bases between. The V gene is TRBV6-5, the J gene TRBJ1-2; D is possibly TRBD1 (5 bases). This clonotype was sampled from a human donor in a cohort sampled during active COVID-19. Sequences were obtained from peripheral blood. CDR3 nucleotide sequence: TGTGCCAGCGAGGAGCAGGGCATGGGTAACTATGGCTACACCTTC. Translating gives CASEEQGMGNYGYTF.